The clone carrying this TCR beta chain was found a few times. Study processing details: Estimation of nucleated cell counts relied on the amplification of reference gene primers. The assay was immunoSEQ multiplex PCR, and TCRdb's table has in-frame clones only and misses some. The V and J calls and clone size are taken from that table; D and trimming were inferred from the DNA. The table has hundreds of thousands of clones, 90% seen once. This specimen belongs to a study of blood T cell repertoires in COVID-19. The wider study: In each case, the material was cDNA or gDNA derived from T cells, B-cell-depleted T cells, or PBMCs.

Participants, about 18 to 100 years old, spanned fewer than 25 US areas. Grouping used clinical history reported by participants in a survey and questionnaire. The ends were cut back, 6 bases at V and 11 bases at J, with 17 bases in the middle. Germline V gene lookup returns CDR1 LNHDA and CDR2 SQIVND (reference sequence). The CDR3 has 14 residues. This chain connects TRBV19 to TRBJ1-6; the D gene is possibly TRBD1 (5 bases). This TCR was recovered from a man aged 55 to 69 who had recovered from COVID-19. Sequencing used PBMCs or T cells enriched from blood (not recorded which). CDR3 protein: CASSLGGEGAPLHF. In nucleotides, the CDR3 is TGTGCCAGTAGCCTCGGAGGGGAAGGGGCACCCCTCCACTTT.